The 27 T cell receptor beta chains given below trace back to one sample, sequenced in a study of Ad26.COV2.S vaccination and SARS-CoV-2 variants. Here immunoSEQ multiplex PCR was the method, and the copy in TCRdb shows in-frame clones only, minus some. The profile shows some 180,000 clones, 87% of them singletons. Source: peripheral blood, taken after recovery from COVID-19. The receptor source for this set is a human donor who had recovered from COVID-19.

The chain links TRBV6-6 to TRBJ2-1; D is unclear. This CDR3 region has 15 residues. V was cut by 7 bases and J by 8 bases, with 21 bases left in between. Germline V gene data show CDR1 as MNHNY and CDR2 as SVGAGI (reference sequence). The DNA for the CDR3 is TGTGCCAGCACGAGTCTCGCGGCCCTAAAATATGAGCAGTTCTTC. Translation: CASTSLAALKYEQFF.

V and J are TRBV6-1 and TRBJ2-7; 7 nucleotides agree with TRBD1. V dropped 6 bases and J dropped 1; count of bases not matched to a gene: 6. The germline CDR1 and CDR2 sequences are MNHNS and SASEGT. The CDR3 runs to 14 residues. The CDR3 protein is CASSPDRSSYEQYF. The CDR3 DNA reads TGTGCCAGCAGCCCGGACAGGTCATCCTACGAGCAGTACTTC.

The chain recombines TRBV7-6 with TRBJ2-3; the D is unclear. The CDR3 runs to 15 residues. V lost 3 bases and J 2 bases, leaving 12 bases between the germline ends. Germline CDR1 reads SGHVS; CDR2 reads FNYEAQ. The CDR3 DNA follows: TGTGCCAGCAGCTTTTCAGCAGCCCCCACAGATACGCAGTATTTT. Encoded protein: CASSFSAAPTDTQYF.

J is TRBJ1-4 and V is TRBV5-1, with D perhaps TRBD1 (6 bases). Germline V gene lookup returns CDR1 SGHRS and CDR2 YFSETQ. The CDR3 length is 14 residues. The V gene lost 10 bases and the J gene lost 3 bases, with 16 bases spanning the gap. CDR3 residues: CASRGGTANEKLFF. As DNA, the CDR3 is TGCGCCTCCAGAGGGGGGACGGCTAATGAAAAACTGTTTTTT.

A single count supports this clone. The chain has TRBV3-1 (or the pseudogene TRBV3-2) and TRBJ1-6, with a weak D call TRBD1 (6 bases). V lost 3 bases, J lost 6 bases, and 15 bases lay in between. Germline-derived CDR1 and CDR2 are LGHDT and YNNKEL (reference sequence). This CDR3 spans 16 amino acids. The CDR3 reads CASSQVPGTSNSPLHF. The CDR3 nucleotides read TGTGCCAGCAGCCAGGTCCCCGGGACATCTAATTCACCCCTCCACTTT.

The rearrangement links TRBV18 to TRBJ1-4; 7 bases align to TRBD1. CDR1 is KGHSH and CDR2 is LQKENI in the germline V gene. Trimming cost V 3 bases and J 5 bases; bases outside gene matches: 12. CDR3 length: 17 residues. The DNA for the CDR3 is TGTGCCAGCTCACCTACCCGAGCGGCAGGGGGGAATGAAAAACTGTTTTTT. Protein product: CASSPTRAAGGNEKLFF.

V and J are TRBV11-1 and TRBJ2-1, with TRBD2 identical over 7 bases. The CDR3 extends over 15 amino acids. The trim removed 5 bases at V and 4 bases at J, leaving 8 bases unmatched. CDR1 and CDR2 (germline): SGHAT, FQDESV (reference sequence). The CDR3 protein is CASSVASGTYNEQFF. The CDR3 DNA is TGTGCCAGCAGCGTTGCCAGCGGGACTTACAATGAGCAGTTCTTC.

This rearrangement joins TRBV27 to TRBJ2-7; D remains ambiguous. The CDR3 runs to 14 residues. V dropped 7 bases and J dropped 3 bases, with 16 bases sitting between them. The germline V gene encodes CDR1 MNHEY and CDR2 SMNVEV (reference sequence). CDR3 in amino acids: CASTNLGGNYEQYF. CDR3 in DNA: TGTGCCAGCACCAACCTGGGCGGAAACTACGAGCAGTACTTC.

This clone was recorded only once. The chain is built from TRBV9 and TRBJ1-2; D remains unclear. From germline, CDR1 is SGDLS and CDR2 YYNGEE. CDR3 length: 14 amino acids. Deletions cut 0 bases from V and 8 bases from J, with 14 bases between. DNA of the CDR3: TGTGCCAGCAGCGTAGATGTTTCAGGTAGAGGCTACACCTTC. Amino acids: CASSVDVSGRGYTF.

About this clone: At one end the junction does not follow the germline gene, possibly because of a read error. V gene TRBV7-7 combines with J gene TRBJ1-1; D perhaps matches TRBD1 (5 bases). The CDR3 contains 13 residues. From germline, CDR1 is SSHAT and CDR2 FNYEAQ (reference sequence). The CDR3 reads CASSFSRGSEAFF. The CDR3 nucleotides read TGTGCTAGCAGCTTCTCCCGGGGGAGTGAAGCTTTCTTT. The whole variable domain, remainder taken from reference TRBV7-7 and TRBJ1-1, is GAGVSQSPRYKVTKRGQDVTLRCDPISSHATLYWYQQALGQGPEFLTYFNYEAQPDKSGLPSDRFSAERPEGSISTLTIQRTEQRDSAMYRCASSFSRGSEAFFGQGTRLTVV.

This chain joins TRBV12-3 or TRBV12-4 and TRBJ2-3; unclear D gene. The CDR3 runs to 11 residues. V shed 4 bases and J shed 3 bases, with 2 bases lying between them. The CDR3 reads CASSYTDTQYF. The DNA for the CDR3 is TGTGCCAGCAGTTATACAGATACGCAGTATTTT.

This clone was detected once. The chain is built from TRBV7-9 and TRBJ1-3; D is unresolved. V lost 1 base, J lost 7 bases, and 5 bases lay in between. This CDR3 is built from 12 residues. Germline V lookup: CDR1 SEHNR, CDR2 FQNEAQ (reference sequence). The CDR3 DNA reads TGTGCCAGCAGCTTAGTTGGGAACACCATATATTTT. Its protein is CASSLVGNTIYF.

The chain links TRBV7-8 to TRBJ2-1; D perhaps matches TRBD2 (6 bases). Per germline, CDR1 SGHVS and CDR2 FQNEAQ. V was pared by 3 bases and J by 4 bases, with 16 bases between. CDR3 length equals 16 residues. CDR3: CASSFSLAGGYNEQFF. CDR3 in DNA: TGTGCCAGCAGCTTTTCACTTGCCGGGGGTTACAATGAGCAGTTCTTC. Full variable domain (missing parts from reference TRBV7-8 and TRBJ2-1): GAGVSQSPRYKVAKRGQDVALRCDPISGHVSLFWYQQALGQGPEFLTYFQNEAQLDKSGLPSDRFFAERPEGSVSTLKIQRTQQEDSAVYLCASSFSLAGGYNEQFFGPGTRLTVL.

This chain joins TRBV30 and TRBJ1-4; no reliable D call. The ends were cut back, 2 bases at V and 2 bases at J, with 9 bases in the middle. Germline V gene lookup returns CDR1 GTSNPN and CDR2 SVGIG (reference sequence). This CDR3 has 14 amino acids. The CDR3 loop is CAWSPGGTNEKLFF. CDR3 nucleotides: TGTGCCTGGAGTCCGGGTGGGACTAATGAAAAACTGTTTTTT.

CDR3 in amino acids: CSIGRTHQETQYF. As DNA, the CDR3 is TGCAGCATTGGACGGACGCACCAAGAGACCCAGTACTTC. The rearrangement joins TRBV29-1 to TRBJ2-5; D not resolved. V lost 8 bases, J lost 0 bases, and 13 bases lay in between. CDR1 SQVTM and CDR2 ANQGSEA come from the germline V gene. The CDR3 is made up of 13 amino acids. The complete variable domain, with remaining parts taken from reference TRBV29-1 and TRBJ2-5, reads SAVISQKPSRDICQRGTSLTIQCQVDSQVTMMFWYRQQPGQSLTLIATANQGSEATYESGFVIDKFPISRPNLTFSTLTVSNMSPEDSSIYLCSIGRTHQETQYFGPGTRLLVL.

Here the CDR3 reads CASSGRQGAGEKLFF. DNA for the CDR3: TGTGCCAGCAGCGGCCGACAGGGGGCGGGTGAAAAACTGTTTTTT. The V gene is TRBV11-2, the J gene TRBJ1-4; 10 bases line up with TRBD1. With V trimmed by 5 bases and J by 7 bases, 7 bases remained unmatched. Germline assignment: CDR1 SGHAT and CDR2 FQNNGV. CDR3 length: 15 amino acids.

This clone was observed at least ten times. DNA of the CDR3: TGTGCCAGCAGCTTAGAGGTGAACACTGAAGCTTTCTTT. Translating gives CASSLEVNTEAFF. The rearrangement joins TRBV7-9 to TRBJ1-1; no reliable D call. Between the trimmed V and J ends, which lost 1 base and 0 bases, there was a span of 3 bases. The CDR3 is 13 residues long. CDR1 SEHNR and CDR2 FQNEAQ come from the germline V gene (reference sequence).

This chain connects TRBV10-3 to TRBJ2-7, with 10 positions matching TRBD2. Unmatched junction bases numbered 4, after V lost 6 bases and J lost 5 bases. Germline CDR1 ENHRY, CDR2 SYGVKD. This CDR3 is 13 amino acids long. This chain's CDR3 is CAIREREGDEQYF. DNA for the CDR3: TGTGCCATCAGAGAGCGGGAGGGCGACGAGCAGTACTTC.

The rearrangement joins TRBV23-1 to TRBJ2-1; TRBD2 matches at 15 bases. TRBV23-1 is sorted into the ORF group, with uncertain function. CDR3 length: 21 amino acids. V was pared by 3 bases and J by 1 base, with 13 bases of the junction left unmatched. CDR3: CASSQPYSGLAGGNSYNEQFF. The CDR3 coding sequence is TGCGCCAGCAGTCAGCCATACTCGGGACTAGCGGGGGGAAATTCCTACAATGAGCAGTTCTTC.

This chain uses TRBV7-8 with TRBJ1-6; possibly TRBD1 for D (6 bases). Trimming pared 3 bases from V and 9 bases from J, leaving 12 bases between. Germline V gene sequence: CDR1 SGHVS, CDR2 FQNEAQ. The CDR3 has 14 amino acids. CDR3 nucleotides: TGTGCCAGCAGCTTCACAGGGCTAGGTTCACCCCTCCACTTT. It codes for CASSFTGLGSPLHF.

The chain employs TRBV5-1 and TRBJ2-7, with D maybe TRBD1 (6 bases). Germline values: CDR1 SGHRS, CDR2 YFSETQ. Trimming took 0 bases from V and 2 from J, leaving 9 bases between them. This CDR3 spans 14 amino acids. The CDR3 here is CASSLGDTTYEQYF. The DNA for the CDR3 is TGCGCCAGCAGCTTGGGGGACACTACCTACGAGCAGTACTTC.

V and J are TRBV29-1 and TRBJ1-1; D is unclear. V was cut by 4 bases and J by 5 bases, with 17 bases left in between. CDR1 is SQVTM, CDR2 ANQGSEA, per germline. This CDR3 spans 14 amino acids. The CDR3 nucleotides are TGCAGCGTTGTTTTGGGGTTGGGGATGACTGAAGCTTTCTTT. Translating it yields CSVVLGLGMTEAFF.

A single count supports this clone. This chain uses TRBV4-1 with TRBJ2-2; weak D call: TRBD1 (7 bases). Germline values: CDR1 MGHRA, CDR2 YSYEKL. Deletions cut 5 bases from V and 14 bases from J, with 18 bases between. CDR3 length: 13 amino acids. CDR3 sequence (DNA): TGCGCCAGCAGCTCAGAAGGGCAGGGGGGCCTGTTTTTT. It is translated as CASSSEGQGGLFF.

The chain links TRBV5-6 to TRBJ2-4; D might be TRBD1 (5 bases). CDR3 size: 12 residues. Germline V CDR1 and CDR2: SGHDT, YYEEEE. Between the trimmed V and J ends, which lost 0 bases and 9 bases, there was a span of 7 bases. The CDR3 DNA reads TGTGCCAGCAGCTTGGGGACAACCATTCAGTACTTC. The encoded protein is CASSLGTTIQYF.

The chain combines TRBV7-2 with TRBJ2-3; no clear D. This CDR3 is built from 15 residues. With 2 bases removed from V and 0 bases from J, the gap between germline ends came to 9 bases. The germline CDR1 and CDR2 sequences are SGHTA and FQGNSA. The CDR3 loop is CASSLLGPSTDTQYF. DNA of the CDR3: TGTGCCAGCAGCTTATTGGGCCCAAGCACAGATACGCAGTATTTT.

The chain is built from TRBV6-1 and TRBJ1-3; D possibly corresponds to TRBD1 (5 bases). CDR1 is MNHNS, CDR2 SASEGT, per germline. Between the trimmed V and J ends, which lost 4 bases and 0 bases, there was a span of 16 bases. The CDR3 is 17 amino acids. In DNA form, the CDR3 reads TGTGCCAGCAGTGGAGGGGTCGGGACCCGCTCTGGAAACACCATATATTTT. It codes for CASSGGVGTRSGNTIYF.

V is TRBV6-1 and J is TRBJ2-7; 7 nucleotides match TRBD2. The CDR3 length is 16 residues. Germline trimming cut 3 bases from V and 4 bases from J; bases unmatched to any gene: 12. Germline CDR1 and CDR2: MNHNS and SASEGT. This CDR3 reads CASSDDPDAGVYEQYF. The CDR3, as DNA: TGTGCCAGCAGTGACGACCCCGATGCGGGAGTTTACGAGCAGTACTTC.